The 11 T cell receptor beta chains given below trace back to one sample, sequenced in a study of OX40 agonist ivuxolimab in advanced cancers. Library method: the immunoSEQ multiplex PCR assay. Held by TCRdb, this immuneACCESS table contains in-frame sequences only and omits some clones. Under half of the omission traces to an unresolved V gene where checked; the cause of the rest is unknown. This sample has approximately 76,000 clones in its table, and around 94% of those were observed once. The ten most abundant clones make up approximately 11% of the sample. Sequencing was performed on CD4+ or CD8+ T cells sorted from blood, taken in a trial of the OX40 agonist ivuxolimab. The receptors here all came from an adult with an advanced solid tumor such as melanoma, head and neck, liver or kidney cancer.

The gene calls are TRBV29-1 and TRBJ2-5; the match to TRBD2 covers 14 bases. CDR1 is SQVTM, CDR2 ANQGSEA, per germline. The V and J ends lost 7 bases and 4 bases, in that order; junction bases with no gene match: 11. The CDR3 is made up of 16 amino acids. DNA for the CDR3: TGCAGCGGTGGACAGGGACTAGCGGGAGCGAGAGAGACCCAGTACTTC. Its protein is CSGGQGLAGARETQYF.

The V gene is TRBV5-4, the J gene TRBJ1-4, with 8 positions matching TRBD1. This CDR3 contains 18 residues. The ends lost 1 base at V and 1 base at J; junction bases unmatched: 9. Germline CDR1 reads SGHNT; CDR2 reads YYREEE (reference sequence). CDR3 residues: CASSLSGQGFITNEKLFF. The CDR3 coding sequence is TGTGCCAGCAGCTTGAGTGGACAGGGTTTTATAACTAATGAAAAACTGTTTTTT.

V is TRBV20-1 and J is TRBJ2-5; D not resolved. The CDR3 loop spans 11 amino acids. Germline V gene lookup returns CDR1 DFQATT and CDR2 SNEGSKA (reference sequence). Trimming removed 6 bases at V and 4 bases at J, with 9 bases between. The CDR3 here is CSATYRETQYF. CDR3 in DNA: TGCAGTGCCACCTACAGAGAGACCCAGTACTTC.

CDR3 nucleotides: TGTGCCAGCAGTGAATCAACTAGGGCTTTCTTT. Protein product: CASSESTRAFF. This chain connects TRBV25-1 to TRBJ1-1; D call uncertain. Germline V gene sequence: CDR1 MGHDK, CDR2 SYGVNS. The CDR3 contains 11 residues. The V end lost 1 base, the J end lost 11 bases, and 8 bases lay between the germline ends.

The count of this clone is one. This chain connects TRBV4-2 to TRBJ2-1; D is uncertain. V gave up 0 bases and J gave up 7 bases, with 13 bases separating them. CDR1 LGHNA and CDR2 YNFKEQ come from the germline V gene. The CDR3 has 15 residues. CDR3 bases: TGTGCCAGCAGCCAAGATCTACTCGCCACAAATGAGCAGTTCTTC. It encodes CASSQDLLATNEQFF.

The rearrangement uses TRBV28 and TRBJ2-7; tentative D call: TRBD2 (6 bases). Trimming shortened V by 1 base and J by 0 bases, and 10 bases separated the two germline ends. The CDR3 has 15 amino acids. Germline-derived CDR1 and CDR2 are MDHEN and SYDVKM. The CDR3 loop is CASSLYAGSSYEQYF. CDR3 in DNA: TGTGCCAGCAGTTTATACGCGGGAAGCTCCTACGAGCAGTACTTC.

A single count supports this clone. The rearrangement links TRBV11-2 to TRBJ2-5; D gene unclear. CDR1 and CDR2 (germline): SGHAT, FQNNGV. Deletions cut 0 bases from V and 1 base from J, with 12 bases between. The CDR3 runs 16 residues. The CDR3 sequence: CASSLDPKSVQETQYF. The CDR3 nucleotides are TGTGCCAGCAGCTTAGATCCTAAATCAGTCCAAGAGACCCAGTACTTC.

J is TRBJ1-3 and V is TRBV7-6; unclear D gene. Trimming removed 2 bases from V and 0 bases from J, with 8 bases in between. Per germline, CDR1 SGHVS and CDR2 FNYEAQ. This CDR3 contains 15 residues. The CDR3 DNA reads as TGTGCCAGCAGCTTATCCCCCAACTCTGGAAACACCATATATTTT. It translates to CASSLSPNSGNTIYF.

The chain uses TRBV10-2 and TRBJ2-1; 8 nucleotides align to TRBD2. The CDR3 extends over 16 amino acids. Germline V gene data show CDR1 as WSHSY and CDR2 as SAAADI. V lost 3 bases and J lost 4; bases outside the gene matches: 8. The CDR3 DNA is TGCGCCAGCAGTGAATCTACTAGCGGAATTTACAATGAGCAGTTCTTC. Translating gives CASSESTSGIYNEQFF.

The CDR3 loop reads CASSLEPRGSETGELFF. CDR3 nucleotide sequence: TGCGCCAGCAGCTTGGAACCCCGAGGCTCCGAAACCGGGGAGCTGTTTTTT. V gene TRBV5-1 combines with J gene TRBJ2-2; D ambiguous. The CDR3 totals 17 residues. The V and J ends lost 0 bases and 5 bases respectively, with 17 bases between them. Germline CDR1 and CDR2: SGHRS and YFSETQ.

V and J are TRBV12-5 and TRBJ2-1; weak D call: TRBD2 (7 bases). This CDR3 region has 18 residues. Germline V CDR1 and CDR2: LGHNT, FRNRAP. Between the trimmed V and J ends, which lost 4 bases and 0 bases, there was a span of 19 bases. CDR3 nucleotides: TGTGCTAGTGGTTCGAACCCCGGGGGGCTAAGCTCCTACAATGAGCAGTTCTTC. Translating it yields CASGSNPGGLSSYNEQFF.